This TCR beta chain was observed in a study of T cell repertoires in cytomegalovirus infection. Study-level information: Indications came from public TCR beta signatures; they pointed to CMV infection and to a matching HLA type.

This clonotype was counted many times. The antigen is not known. Trimming left V 4 bases short and J 1 base short, with 20 bases between. The CDR3 is made up of 18 amino acids. The V gene's germline CDR1 is SGHTA and CDR2 FQGNSA. Each CDR3 protein gets one entry after TCRdb re-called the reads with MiXCR. The sample lists 250,000 to 300,000 distinct CDR3 sequences; roughly an eighth were seen once. Study-wide findings and caveats: It was HLA-C-restricted CMV-specific TCR beta clonotypes that dominated the response ex vivo.

The sequencing input was PBMCs. The clonotype originates from a human donor in good health (CMV status not recorded). Some clones in this sample may be carry-over from other donors' samples. The gene calls are TRBV7-2 and TRBJ2-1, with D perhaps matching TRBD2 (7 bases). Here the CDR3 reads CASSSGGGRGRSYNEQFF. The CDR3 DNA reads TGTGCCAGCAGCTCTGGGGGCGGGAGAGGGAGATCCTACAATGAGCAGTTCTTC.